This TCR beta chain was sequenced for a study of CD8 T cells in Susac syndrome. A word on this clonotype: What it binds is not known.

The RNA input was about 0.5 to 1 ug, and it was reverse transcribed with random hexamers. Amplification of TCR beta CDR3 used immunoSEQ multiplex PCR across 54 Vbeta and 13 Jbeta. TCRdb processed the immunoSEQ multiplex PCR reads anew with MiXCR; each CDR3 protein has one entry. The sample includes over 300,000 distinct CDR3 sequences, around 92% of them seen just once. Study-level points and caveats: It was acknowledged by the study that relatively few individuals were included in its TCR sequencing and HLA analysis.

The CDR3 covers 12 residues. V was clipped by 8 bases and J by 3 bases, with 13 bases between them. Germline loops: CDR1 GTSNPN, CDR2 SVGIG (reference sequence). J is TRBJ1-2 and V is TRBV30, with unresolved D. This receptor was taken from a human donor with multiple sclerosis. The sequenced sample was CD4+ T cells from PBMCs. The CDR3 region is CASRRYDYGYTF. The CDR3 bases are TGTGCCAGTCGACGTTACGACTATGGCTACACCTTC.